The next 14 T cell receptor beta chains were all read from a single sample in a study of OX40 agonist ivuxolimab in advanced cancers. Assay: immunoSEQ multiplex PCR; the TCRdb copy retains only in-frame clones and omits some. The table has 30,000 to 40,000 clones, around 80% seen once; the top ten hold roughly 15%. This specimen consisted of CD4+ or CD8+ T cells sorted from blood, obtained in a trial of the OX40 agonist ivuxolimab. The receptors derive from an adult with an advanced solid tumor such as melanoma, head and neck, liver or kidney cancer.

The rearrangement joins TRBV7-9 to TRBJ2-1; D is ambiguous. V lost 1 base and J 6 bases, leaving 7 bases between the germline ends. The germline V gene has CDR1 SEHNR and CDR2 FQNEAQ (reference sequence). This CDR3 spans 13 amino acids. CDR3 bases: TGTGCCAGCAGCTTAGAATGGGGCAATGAGCAGTTCTTC. It specifies CASSLEWGNEQFF.

The chain's CDR3 is CATLGDLQGSPLHF. DNA of the CDR3: TGTGCCACCTTAGGTGACCTGCAAGGTTCACCCCTCCACTTT. The chain is built from TRBV6-1 and TRBJ1-6; D is ambiguous. Germline CDR1 MNHNS, CDR2 SASEGT. The CDR3 is 14 amino acids. Trimming removed 10 bases at V and 9 bases at J, with 19 bases between.

The chain has TRBV6-5 and TRBJ1-2; 8 nucleotides match TRBD1. The germline V gene has CDR1 MNHEY and CDR2 SVGAGI. The CDR3 runs 15 residues. V lost 2 bases to trimming and J lost 2 bases; unmatched junction nucleotides: 4. In nucleotides, the CDR3 is TGTGCCAGCAGTTACGCGCAGGGGGCAAACTATGGCTACACCTTC. Encoded protein: CASSYAQGANYGYTF.

V and J are TRBV15 and TRBJ2-1; TRBD2 is a possible D gene (6 bases). CDR1 and CDR2 (germline): LNHNV, YYDKDF (reference sequence). This CDR3 region has 15 residues. The V end was cut by 0 bases, the J end by 3 bases, with 9 bases between. Here the CDR3 reads CATSRDWRGYNEQFF. The DNA for the CDR3 is TGTGCCACCAGCAGAGACTGGCGGGGCTACAATGAGCAGTTCTTC.

The chain has TRBV2 and TRBJ1-3, with a weak D call TRBD1 (5 bases). Germline CDR1 reads SNHLY; CDR2 reads FYNNEI. The CDR3 is 15 residues long. Between the trimmed V and J ends, which lost 11 bases and 1 base, there was a span of 18 bases. CDR3 sequence reads: CAFISLRGSGNTIYF. The CDR3 DNA is TGTGCCTTCATATCCCTCCGGGGGTCTGGAAACACCATATATTTT.

The rearrangement uses TRBV7-9 and TRBJ2-7, with TRBD2 matching 8 bases. Germline lookup yields CDR1 SEHNR and CDR2 FQNEAQ (reference sequence). The CDR3 is 14 residues long. V lost 5 bases to trimming and J lost 3 bases; unmatched junction nucleotides: 6. The CDR3 region has the DNA TGTGCCAGCAGCCCGGGGGGGCATGTCTACGAGCAGTACTTC. It translates to CASSPGGHVYEQYF.

The rearrangement links TRBV19 to TRBJ2-3; 12 positions agree with TRBD2. The V segment lost 5 bases and the J segment 6 bases; nucleotides outside the gene matches: 6. The CDR3 totals 15 residues. Per the germline V gene, CDR1 is LNHDA and CDR2 is SQIVND (reference sequence). The CDR3 region is CASSRTSGKSDTQYF. CDR3 in DNA: TGTGCCAGTAGTCGGACTAGCGGGAAGTCGGATACGCAGTATTTT.

This chain links TRBV7-3 with TRBJ2-5; 7 bases are a match to TRBD1. The CDR3 extends over 13 amino acids. V shed 5 bases and J 4 bases; nucleotides not matched to a gene: 4. Germline V gene lookup returns CDR1 SGHTA and CDR2 FQGTGA. The CDR3: CASSRDSTETQYF. CDR3 bases: TGTGCCAGCAGCCGGGACAGTACAGAGACCCAGTACTTC.

This clone was counted only a few times. The V call is TRBV11-2, the J call TRBJ1-3; perhaps TRBD1 as D (5 bases). The germline gives CDR1 SGHAT, CDR2 FQNNGV. Trimming stripped 5 bases from V and 3 bases from J, with 14 bases between. This CDR3 comprises 15 residues. Here the CDR3 reads CASSARDLGGNTIYF. The CDR3 coding sequence is TGTGCCAGCAGCGCCAGGGACTTGGGTGGAAACACCATATATTTT.

The gene calls are TRBV9 and TRBJ2-1; 8 nucleotides align to TRBD2. CDR1 SGDLS and CDR2 YYNGEE come from the germline V gene. V lost 1 base to trimming and J lost 0 bases; unmatched junction nucleotides: 0. The CDR3 runs to 15 residues. The CDR3 here is CASSVSGSSYNEQFF. In DNA, the CDR3 is TGTGCCAGCAGCGTAAGCGGGAGCTCCTACAATGAGCAGTTCTTC.

This clone was detected a few times. J is TRBJ1-6 and V is TRBV6-5, with a possible D match to TRBD1 (5 bases). Germline V gives CDR1 MNHEY, CDR2 SVGAGI. This CDR3 has 15 residues. The V end was cut by 0 bases, the J end by 7 bases, with 10 bases between. The CDR3 spells CASSYSWQGNSPLHF. CDR3 bases: TGTGCCAGCAGTTACTCGTGGCAGGGCAATTCACCCCTCCACTTT.

The table lists this clone with a count of one. The V call is TRBV5-5, the J call TRBJ1-5, with D tentatively TRBD1 (5 bases). The germline gives CDR1 SGHKS, CDR2 YYEKEE (reference sequence). The ends were cut back, 3 bases at V and 3 bases at J, with 16 bases in the middle. This CDR3 spans 16 amino acids. CDR3 sequence (DNA): TGTGCCAGCAGCTCGGGGGGAGGCCAATTCAATCAGCCCCAGCATTTT. It yields the protein CASSSGGGQFNQPQHF.

The chain uses TRBV7-9 and TRBJ1-1; a possible D gene is TRBD1 (6 bases). The V end lost 5 bases, the J end lost 0 bases, and 16 bases lay between the germline ends. CDR3 length: 16 amino acids. The germline gives CDR1 SEHNR, CDR2 FQNEAQ (reference sequence). The CDR3 region has the DNA TGTGCCAGCAGCCTAAAGGGGGGCCTTATGAACACTGAAGCTTTCTTT. Translated: CASSLKGGLMNTEAFF.

This clone was seen once. V is TRBV7-3 and J is TRBJ2-5; possibly TRBD2 for D (6 bases). V lost 3 bases, J lost 5 bases, and 10 bases lay in between. Germline V gene sequence: CDR1 SGHTA, CDR2 FQGTGA. The CDR3 runs to 13 residues. The CDR3 DNA sequence: TGTGCCAGCAGCTTTTATCGGGGGGAGACCCAGTACTTC. It yields the protein CASSFYRGETQYF. The full variable domain, its missing parts supplied by reference TRBV7-3 and TRBJ2-5, is GAGVSQTPSNKVTEKGKYVELRCDPISGHTALYWYRQSLGQGPEFLIYFQGTGAADDSGLPNDRFFAVRPEGSVSTLKIQRTERGDSAVYLCASSFYRGETQYFGPGTRLLVL.